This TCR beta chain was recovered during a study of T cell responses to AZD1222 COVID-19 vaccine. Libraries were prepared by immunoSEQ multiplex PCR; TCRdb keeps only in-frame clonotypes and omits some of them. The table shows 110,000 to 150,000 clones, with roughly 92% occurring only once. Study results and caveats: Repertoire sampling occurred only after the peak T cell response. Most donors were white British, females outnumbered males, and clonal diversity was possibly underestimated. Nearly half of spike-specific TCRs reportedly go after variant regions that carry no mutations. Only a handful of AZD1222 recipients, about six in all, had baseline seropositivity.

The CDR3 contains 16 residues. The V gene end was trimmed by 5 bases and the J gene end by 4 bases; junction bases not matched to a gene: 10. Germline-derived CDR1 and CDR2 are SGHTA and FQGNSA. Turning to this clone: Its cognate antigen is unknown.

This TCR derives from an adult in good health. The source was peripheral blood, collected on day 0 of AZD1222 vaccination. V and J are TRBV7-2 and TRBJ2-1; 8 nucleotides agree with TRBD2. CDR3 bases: TGTGCCAGCAGCCGCGGGCGGGGGGCTAGTTACAATGAGCAGTTCTTC. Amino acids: CASSRGRGASYNEQFF.